This TCR beta chain appears in the sequencing data of a study of T-cell reconstitution after alpha-beta-depleted transplantation in children (dated by TCRdb to 2016 to 2017). Regarding the complete study: The study quantitatively tracked T-cell immune reconstitution after TCRalphabeta/CD19-depleted allogeneic hematopoietic cell transplantation in children using TCR repertoire profiling.

This clonotype was observed a few times. Its cognate antigen has yet to be identified. Base qualities are missing; no much larger clone stands one base away. Trimming removed 6 bases from V and 1 base from J, leaving 12 bases between the germline ends. Reading from cysteine to phenylalanine, the CDR3 counts 14 amino acids. Just CDR3 DNA is preserved here, 42 bases in frame from base 1. Library construction relied on PCR. Sequenced using an Illumina HiSeq 2500. TCR library preparation used molecular barcoding, with unique molecular identifiers applied to normalize quantification of the TCRbeta repertoire. In-frame beta chains were kept once TCRdb had trimmed the public reads at Q25 with fastp and called clones with MiXCR. Identical CDR3 protein sequences are pooled into one entry, listed with their most common genes and DNA. The sample records around 200,000 distinct CDR3 sequences, about 9.2% of which are singletons. Approximately 5.9% of the sample goes to the ten largest clones.

This clonotype was sampled from a human donor who donated a stem cell graft to a child with acute lymphoblastic leukemia. The chain joins TRBV12-3 or TRBV12-4 to TRBJ1-2; a tentative D call is TRBD1 (5 bases match). Sequencing used PBMCs from the stem cell graft donor, obtained from the stem cell graft. The bases are TGTGCCAGCAGGTCCGGGACCATTAACTATGGCTACACCTTC. Its protein reads: CASRSGTINYGYTF.